The 28 T cell receptor beta chains in this list originate from one sample, sequenced in a study of T cells expressing NK-cell markers. TCRdb processed the 5' RACE reads again and assigns one entry to each CDR3 protein, with no DNA. This sample's table reports approximately 15,000 distinct CDR3 sequences. The sequenced sample consisted of blood T cells: a sorted CD56 or NKG2C T cell subset, CD4+ or CD8+ T cells, or bulk PBMC T cells (not recorded which). Receptors were obtained from a man aged 18-70 years in good health.

V is TRBV10-3 and J is TRBJ2-1. Per the germline V gene, CDR1 is ENHRY and CDR2 is SYGVKD. The length of the CDR3 is 11 residues. The CDR3: CAISDLNEQFF.

The chain recombines TRBV20-1 with TRBJ1-2. The CDR3 has 14 amino acids. Per germline, CDR1 DFQATT and CDR2 SNEGSKA (reference sequence). The CDR3 here is CSANEGAANYGYTF.

The chain employs TRBV10-3 and TRBJ1-2; TCRdb picks TRBD1, but there is no DNA to check that call. This CDR3 spans 13 amino acids. Germline CDR1 ENHRY, CDR2 SYGVKD. CDR3 region: CAISGQGVEGYTF.

CDR3 sequence reads: CASAAARVEDF. The chain recombines TRBV12-3 or TRBV12-4 with TRBJ2-5. The CDR3 consists of 11 residues.

The chain recombines TRBV6-2 or TRBV6-3 with TRBJ1-2; TCRdb selects TRBD1, and the lack of DNA leaves this call unchecked. Germline values: CDR1 MNHEY, CDR2 SVGEGT. CDR3 length: 14 amino acids. CDR3 protein: CASSFTDRNYGYTF.

V and J are TRBV6-2 or TRBV6-3 and TRBJ2-3; TCRdb calls TRBD2, which cannot be checked without DNA. CDR3 size: 17 residues. The V gene's germline CDR1 is MNHEY and CDR2 SVGEGT. CDR3 loop: CASSYSGAGGVRDTQYF.

The rearrangement uses TRBV11-2 and TRBJ2-1; the D call from TCRdb, TRBD2, cannot be confirmed without DNA. Germline V gives CDR1 SGHAT, CDR2 FQNNGV. The CDR3 runs to 17 residues. CDR3 in amino acids: CASSLGGSGSSYNEQFF.

The chain joins TRBV27 to TRBJ2-3; TCRdb's assignment of TRBD1 cannot be checked, as there is no DNA. CDR1 MNHEY and CDR2 SMNVEV come from the germline V gene (reference sequence). This CDR3 spans 16 amino acids. The CDR3 here is CASSSRDRTSTDTQYF.

This chain connects TRBV12-3 or TRBV12-4 to TRBJ2-2; TCRdb reports TRBD1, a call that lacks DNA to check it against. There are 14 residues in the CDR3. The CDR3 is CASSKTGGTGELFF.

The chain recombines TRBV18 with TRBJ2-7; TCRdb calls TRBD1, which cannot be checked without DNA. This CDR3 region has 15 residues. CDR1 and CDR2 from the germline V gene are KGHSH and LQKENI. This CDR3 reads CASSPGQALRNEQYF. Complete variable domain (other parts from reference TRBV18 and TRBJ2-7): NAGVMQNPRHLVRRRGQEARLRCSPMKGHSHVYWYRQLPEEGLKFMVYLQKENIIDESGMPKERFSAEFPKEGPSILRIQQVVRGDSAAYFCASSPGQALRNEQYFGPGTRLTVT.

CDR3 sequence reads: CASSQFDGYNEQFF. The rearrangement joins TRBV4-2 to TRBJ2-1. This CDR3 is 14 amino acids long. Germline V CDR1 and CDR2: LGHNA, YNFKEQ.

V usage is TRBV7-9 and J usage is TRBJ1-4; TCRdb picks TRBD1, but there is no DNA to check that call. Germline CDR1 reads SEHNR; CDR2 reads FQNEAQ (reference sequence). The CDR3 totals 14 residues. The CDR3 reads CASSRRQSNEKLFF. The full variable domain, with the rest looked up from reference TRBV7-9 and TRBJ1-4, is DTGVSQNPRHKITKRGQNVTFRCDPISEHNRLYWYRQTLGQGPEFLTYFQNEAQLEKSRLLSDRFSAERPKGSFSTLEIQRTEQGDSAMYLCASSRRQSNEKLFFGSGTQLSVL.

The chain carries TRBV12-3 or TRBV12-4 and TRBJ1-2; TCRdb selects TRBD1, and the lack of DNA leaves this call unchecked. There are 13 residues in the CDR3. The chain's CDR3 is CASSYRGGGGYTF.

The rearrangement joins TRBV19 to TRBJ2-1. This CDR3 has 14 amino acids. Germline loops: CDR1 LNHDA, CDR2 SQIVND (reference sequence). The CDR3 is CASNGGYSYNEQFF.

The J gene is TRBJ2-1, the V gene TRBV29-1; TCRdb selects TRBD1, and the lack of DNA leaves this call unchecked. This CDR3 has 14 amino acids. From germline, CDR1 is SQVTM and CDR2 ANQGSEA. The CDR3 sequence is CSVEGQGQLGEQFF.

The CDR3 region is CSATIGDRGIRVSYEQYF. The rearrangement links TRBV20-1 to TRBJ2-7; the TRBD1 assignment by TCRdb is unverifiable without DNA. Germline-derived CDR1 and CDR2 are DFQATT and SNEGSKA (reference sequence). The CDR3 is made up of 18 amino acids.

The chain links TRBV20-1 to TRBJ1-1. CDR3 length equals 12 residues. The germline CDR1 and CDR2 sequences are DFQATT and SNEGSKA (reference sequence). The CDR3 sequence is CSARGPNTEAFF.

This chain connects TRBV12-3 or TRBV12-4 to TRBJ1-2; TCRdb calls TRBD1, which cannot be checked without DNA. The CDR3 contains 14 residues. The CDR3 reads CASSLRGHNYGYTF.

The rearrangement links TRBV7-3 to TRBJ2-3; TCRdb returns TRBD1, unconfirmable since there is no DNA. The length of the CDR3 is 14 residues. Germline lookup yields CDR1 SGHTA and CDR2 FQGTGA. This CDR3 reads CASSYQGGADTQYF. The full variable domain, in which reference TRBV7-3 and TRBJ2-3 provide the parts outside the CDR3, is GAGVSQTPSNKVTEKGKYVELRCDPISGHTALYWYRQSLGQGPEFLIYFQGTGAADDSGLPNDRFFAVRPEGSVSTLKIQRTERGDSAVYLCASSYQGGADTQYFGPGTRLTVL.

This chain links TRBV20-1 with TRBJ2-7; TCRdb outputs TRBD2, but without DNA this stays unchecked. This CDR3 spans 17 amino acids. Germline V gene lookup returns CDR1 DFQATT and CDR2 SNEGSKA (reference sequence). The CDR3 sequence is CSAKVAYFGSDSYEQYF.

J is TRBJ1-2 and V is TRBV4-1; TCRdb selects TRBD1, and the lack of DNA leaves this call unchecked. The length of the CDR3 is 15 residues. Germline V lookup: CDR1 MGHRA, CDR2 YSYEKL. The CDR3 reads CASSQNRGLFYGYTF.

This rearrangement joins TRBV3-1 to TRBJ2-2; TCRdb calls TRBD1, which cannot be checked without DNA. Germline V lookup: CDR1 LGHDT, CDR2 YNNKEL (reference sequence). The CDR3 runs to 18 residues. The CDR3 loop reads CASSQPSQGYKDTGELFF.

The chain employs TRBV5-1 and TRBJ2-3; TCRdb indicates TRBD2, and absent DNA this call remains unverified. CDR3 length equals 14 residues. Germline V CDR1 and CDR2: SGHRS, YFSETQ. The CDR3 sequence: CASSLVVAGDTQYF.

This rearrangement joins TRBV2 to TRBJ2-7; checking the TCRdb D call of TRBD1 is not possible without DNA. This CDR3 is built from 13 residues. In germline, CDR1 is SNHLY, CDR2 FYNNEI. This CDR3 is CASKQGFSYEQYF.

The rearrangement links TRBV7-3 to TRBJ1-1. The CDR3 sequence is 13 residues long. Germline V gene lookup returns CDR1 SGHTA and CDR2 FQGTGA. The CDR3 spells CASSLKTNTEAFF.

The chain couples TRBV29-1 to TRBJ2-3; TCRdb returns TRBD1, unconfirmable since there is no DNA. The CDR3 is 14 residues long. CDR1 and CDR2 from the germline V gene are SQVTM and ANQGSEA. The CDR3 sequence is CSVRTGGGTDTQYF.

The CDR3 is CASTTSRYNEQFF. V and J are TRBV12-3 or TRBV12-4 and TRBJ2-1. CDR3 length: 13 residues.

This sequence joins TRBV12-3 or TRBV12-4 and TRBJ2-5; absent DNA, TCRdb's TRBD1 call cannot be checked. The CDR3 loop spans 18 amino acids. CDR3: CASSRPRLTGGGRETQYF.